Reported below is one T cell receptor beta chain. The germline V gene has CDR1 SEHNR and CDR2 FQNEAQ (reference sequence). The length of the CDR3 is 14 residues. V gave up 3 bases and J gave up 3 bases, with 10 bases separating them. This record comes from a study of shared clonotypes between healthy human individuals. Turning to the study itself: Participating donors consisted of a couple of women and three men aged 18 to 49. Every donor yielded three CD4 naive, three CD4 memory, two CD8 naive and one CD8 memory plate.

This table comes from immunoSEQ multiplex PCR, and its TCRdb copy is limited to in-frame clones, with some not included. The table shows about 2.3 million clones, with around 93% occurring only once. Material for sequencing was naive CD4+ T cells from PBMCs. The subset was: CD45RA+ positively selected. The TCR sequence derives from a young man in good health. Some clones in this sample may be carry-over from other donors' samples. The genes are TRBV7-9 and TRBJ2-3; D gene unclear. The CDR3 DNA reads as TGTGCCAGCAGCTTCTCTCAGGCTACAGATACGCAGTATTTT. Protein sequence: CASSFSQATDTQYF.